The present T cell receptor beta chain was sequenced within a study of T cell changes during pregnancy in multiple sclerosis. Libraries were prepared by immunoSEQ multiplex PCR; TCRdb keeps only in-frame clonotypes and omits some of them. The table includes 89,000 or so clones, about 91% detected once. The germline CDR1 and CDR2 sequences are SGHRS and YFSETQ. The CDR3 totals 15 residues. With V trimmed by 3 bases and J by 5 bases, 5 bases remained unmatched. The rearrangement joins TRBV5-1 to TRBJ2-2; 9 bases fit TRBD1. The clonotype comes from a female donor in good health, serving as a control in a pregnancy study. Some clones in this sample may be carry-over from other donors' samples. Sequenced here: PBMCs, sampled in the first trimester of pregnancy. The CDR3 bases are TGCGCCAGCAGCTCACAGGGGGCGGGAACCGGGGAGCTGTTTTTT. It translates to CASSSQGAGTGELFF.